One and the same sample provided the 5 T cell receptor beta chains below, sequenced in a study of blood T cells in healthy people across ages. Using a J-beta primer mix together with a sample-barcoded 5' primer, a second PCR was run for about 6 to 12 cycles. From the 5' RACE reads, TCRdb called clonotypes with MiXCR, one entry per CDR3 protein. The sample comprises 380,000 or so distinct CDR3 sequences, approximately 52% of which are singletons, and under 60% rests with the top ten. Sequencing used blood. The receptors here all came from a man aged 55-75 years in good health.

This chain uses TRBV7-2 with TRBJ2-1; 9 nucleotides align to TRBD2. V shed 6 bases and J 1 base; nucleotides not matched to a gene: 7. The CDR3 runs to 16 residues. Germline CDR1 SGHTA, CDR2 FQGNSA. CDR3 sequence: CASRNLLAGSYNEQFF. The CDR3 coding sequence is TGTGCCAGCAGGAACCTCCTAGCGGGGTCCTACAATGAGCAGTTCTTC.

The chain employs TRBV29-1 and TRBJ1-1; no reliable D call. Germline CDR1 reads SQVTM; CDR2 reads ANQGSEA. The CDR3 loop spans 12 amino acids. The V end lost 5 bases, the J end lost 1 base, and 8 bases lay between the germline ends. The CDR3 DNA reads as TGCAGCGTTAAATCCAGGAACACTGAAGCTTTCTTT. Translation: CSVKSRNTEAFF.

This sequence joins TRBV7-9 and TRBJ2-5; maybe TRBD1 (5 bases). This CDR3 has 13 amino acids. Germline V gives CDR1 SEHNR, CDR2 FQNEAQ (reference sequence). V lost 3 bases and J 1 base, leaving 6 bases between the germline ends. Here the CDR3 reads CASSFQGQETQYF. CDR3 in DNA: TGTGCCAGCAGCTTCCAGGGCCAAGAGACCCAGTACTTC.

The CDR3 nucleotides are TGTGCCAGCAGCTCGGGACAGGGCATGAGTGGGGCCAACGTCCTGACTTTC. Protein: CASSSGQGMSGANVLTF. V gene TRBV6-1 combines with J gene TRBJ2-6, with 9 bases that match TRBD1. This CDR3 comprises 17 residues. After removal of 6 bases from V and 3 bases from J, the junction contained 9 bases not matched to a gene. Germline loops: CDR1 MNHNS, CDR2 SASEGT.

The J gene is TRBJ2-7, the V gene TRBV5-5; tentative D call: TRBD1 (5 bases). CDR3 length: 16 amino acids. The V gene's germline CDR1 is SGHKS and CDR2 YYEKEE (reference sequence). Deletions cut 9 bases from V and 0 bases from J, with 22 bases between. Here the CDR3 DNA reads TGTGCCAACAGTGATCCGAGACAGATAATCTCCTACGAGCAGTACTTC. This gives the protein CANSDPRQIISYEQYF.